This TCR beta chain stems from a study of cytomegalovirus exposure and HLA in healthy donors. Points from the study as a whole: Sequencing probably produced one cluster of sequence variants that were highly shared. The authors enumerated 180 or so TCR beta chains as linked to cytomegalovirus. The authors later linked a missense DCLRE1C variant to TCR beta V- and J-gene trimming. Relative to the approximately 630-donor mean, N-insertions were reportedly fewer in an Asian-associated ancestry cluster in a later analysis.

13 Jbeta primers and 60 Vbeta primers were used for the PCR. Assay used: immunoSEQ multiplex PCR; TCRdb lists only in-frame clones, some missing. The table has fewer than 250,000 clones, almost 75% seen once. Of note for this clone: Its antigen is still unknown.

V shed 2 bases and J 1 base; nucleotides not matched to a gene: 3. The CDR3 is 16 amino acids. Germline V CDR1 and CDR2: SGHVS, FNYEAQ. Input material: PBMCs. The V gene is TRBV7-6, the J gene TRBJ1-1; 11 bases match TRBD1. This clonotype originated in a young woman in good health and CMV-seropositive. The CDR3 loop is CASSLYGTGGNTEAFF. The CDR3 DNA reads as TGTGCCAGCAGCTTATATGGGACAGGGGGGAACACTGAAGCTTTCTTT.